Shown below are 8 T cell receptor beta chains from a single sample sequenced in a study of T cells after posttransplantation cyclophosphamide. TCRdb keeps only in-frame clones here, not all; method: immunoSEQ multiplex PCR. The sample includes 40,000 or so clones, none of them occurring once. Sequences were obtained from PBMCs. The receptors come from a man younger than 45 in good health and a related stem cell transplant donor.

There are a few counts of this clone. The gene calls are TRBV5-6 and TRBJ1-1; 9 bases agree with TRBD1. This CDR3 comprises 16 residues. V dropped 1 base and J dropped 8; count of bases not matched to a gene: 12. The germline V gene has CDR1 SGHDT and CDR2 YYEEEE. The CDR3 loop is CASSLWGQGEVQEAFF. The CDR3 DNA is TGTGCCAGCAGCTTGTGGGGACAGGGTGAGGTTCAAGAAGCTTTCTTT.

At least ten counts were recorded for this clone. This rearrangement joins TRBV5-5 to TRBJ1-4; D perhaps matches TRBD1 (6 bases). CDR1 and CDR2 (germline): SGHKS, YYEKEE (reference sequence). The CDR3 has 15 amino acids. The V end lost 3 bases, the J end lost 3 bases, and 12 bases lay between the germline ends. This chain's CDR3 is CASSYRTDSNEKLFF. DNA of the CDR3: TGTGCCAGCAGCTACCGGACAGACTCTAATGAAAAACTGTTTTTT.

This clone was detected many times. This chain joins TRBV5-1 and TRBJ1-6; D unresolved. Per the germline V gene, CDR1 is SGHRS and CDR2 is YFSETQ. The length of the CDR3 is 14 residues. V lost 0 bases to trimming and J lost 10 bases, with 11 bases between them. The CDR3 loop is CASSLDAQRSPLHF. The CDR3 nucleotides are TGCGCCAGCAGCTTGGATGCCCAGCGGTCACCCCTCCACTTT.

At least ten counts were recorded for this clone. The chain joins TRBV6-1 to TRBJ1-2; 7 bases line up with TRBD1. The CDR3 extends over 15 amino acids. The germline V gene has CDR1 MNHNS and CDR2 SASEGT. The J segment lost 5 bases and the V segment lost 1 base, leaving 7 bases of the junction unmatched. The CDR3 sequence: CASSEVRQGRYGYTF. In nucleotides, the CDR3 is TGTGCCAGCAGTGAAGTTCGACAGGGTCGATATGGCTACACCTTC.

This clone was found a few times. The rearrangement links TRBV12-3 or TRBV12-4 to TRBJ2-5; 8 bases line up with TRBD1. CDR3 length equals 15 residues. V gave up 1 base and J gave up 4 bases; unmatched junction bases: 5. The CDR3 nucleotides read TGTGCCAGCAGTTTAGGGCAGGGGGCGGGAGAGACCCAGTACTTC. This encodes CASSLGQGAGETQYF.

This clone has a handful of counts. The chain recombines TRBV5-4 with TRBJ2-5, with a possible D match to TRBD2 (6 bases). CDR1 and CDR2 (germline): SGHNT, YYREEE (reference sequence). This CDR3 contains 13 residues. The germline V and J ends were trimmed by 0 bases and 5 bases, with 8 bases remaining between them. This CDR3 is CASSLAGVETQYF. The CDR3 DNA reads as TGTGCCAGCAGCTTGGCGGGGGTCGAGACCCAGTACTTC.

This clone was recorded a few times. This sequence joins TRBV4-1 and TRBJ2-3, with 10 bases fitting TRBD1. The CDR3 consists of 19 residues. V shed 5 bases and J 3 bases; nucleotides not matched to a gene: 17. Germline CDR1 and CDR2: MGHRA and YSYEKL. The CDR3 DNA sequence: TGCGCCAGCAGCGCCCCCCCGGGACAGGGGCTCATAGGGACAGATACGCAGTATTTT. Amino acid sequence: CASSAPPGQGLIGTDTQYF.

This clone was observed many times. The CDR3 DNA reads TGTGCCAGCAGGGGGGACAGGGGACCTGGTGAGCAGTTCTTC. This translates into CASRGDRGPGEQFF. This sequence joins TRBV6-1 and TRBJ2-1; 10 nucleotides match TRBD1. This CDR3 is built from 14 residues. V shed 6 bases and J 9 bases; nucleotides not matched to a gene: 8. The V gene's germline CDR1 is MNHNS and CDR2 SASEGT.